This T cell receptor beta chain was observed in a study of blood T cell repertoires in COVID-19. Turning to the study itself: Samples came from the United States, Italy and Spain, spanning acute and convalescent COVID-19. T cells, B-cell-depleted T cells, or PBMCs supplied cDNA or gDNA.

V lost 5 bases to trimming and J lost 2 bases; unmatched junction nucleotides: 8. CDR1 and CDR2 from the germline V gene are SNHLY and FYNNEI. CDR3 length: 15 residues. Per the authors' pipeline: Nucleated cell counts were estimated from reference gene primer amplification. Only in-frame clones appear in the TCRdb table, and some are missing; sequencing was by immunoSEQ multiplex PCR. Clone size and V and J calls were adopted from that table, with D and trimming inferred from the DNA. The sample holds 200,000 to 250,000 clones, 90% to 95% seen once. This clone was seen only a few times. The sequencing sample was made of peripheral blood. The chain couples TRBV2 to TRBJ1-2, with 7 positions matching TRBD1. This sequence was found in a man aged 25 to 40 with acute or convalescent COVID-19. CDR3: CASSKDRPQNYGYTF. Written as DNA, the CDR3 is TGTGCCAGCAGTAAGGACAGGCCACAGAACTATGGCTACACCTTC.